This note documents a single T cell receptor beta chain sequence. Its antigen is not known. These data are taken from a study of CD8+ T cells in alopecia areata. Extraction of RNA preceded its reverse transcription into cDNA, which served as the sequencing template. Sequencing used immunoSEQ multiplex PCR; TCRdb keeps in-frame clones, though not all of them. Of tens of thousands of clones in the sample, just over 70% were seen once. Treatment noted: oral pan-JAK inhibitor, 5-10 mg twice daily. Study-level points and caveats: The study found TCR sharing across patients less clear than in mice, possibly for HLA reasons.

Trimming removed 5 bases from V and 5 bases from J, with 9 bases in between. This CDR3 has 12 residues. Germline V gene lookup returns CDR1 LNHDA and CDR2 SQIVND (reference sequence). The chain combines TRBV19 with TRBJ1-1; maybe TRBD1 (6 bases). Source: CD8+ T cells sorted from blood, taken between weeks 43 and 45, from a patient treated with tofacitinib. The TCR was taken from a human donor with alopecia areata. This CDR3 reads CASSHQGTEAFF. CDR3 nucleotides: TGTGCCAGTAGTCATCAGGGGACTGAAGCTTTCTTT.